The next 9 T cell receptor beta chains were all read from a single sample in a study of T cell responses to AZD1222 COVID-19 vaccine. Profiled with immunoSEQ multiplex PCR; TCRdb holds only in-frame clones, not every one. The repertoire holds around 200,000 clones, 80% to 95% seen once, with around 4.3% in the top ten. The source was peripheral blood, collected on day 0 of AZD1222 vaccination. All receptors derive from an adult in good health.

The chain links TRBV2 to TRBJ2-2, with D uncertain. Looked up from germline, CDR1 is SNHLY and CDR2 is FYNNEI. The CDR3 consists of 16 residues. Between the trimmed V and J ends, which lost 4 bases and 1 base, there was a span of 13 bases. Written as DNA, the CDR3 is TGTGCCAGCAGTGGTTCCCGGCACCAGAACACCGGGGAGCTGTTTTTT. It encodes CASSGSRHQNTGELFF.

The chain recombines TRBV27 with TRBJ1-6; D remains ambiguous. CDR1 MNHEY and CDR2 SMNVEV come from the germline V gene (reference sequence). The V end lost 5 bases, the J end lost 0 bases, and 17 bases lay between the germline ends. The CDR3 covers 18 residues. This chain's CDR3 is CASSPFDKFSSYNSPLHF. In nucleotides, the CDR3 is TGTGCCAGCAGTCCCTTCGACAAGTTTAGCTCCTATAATTCACCCCTCCACTTT.

The V gene is TRBV6-1, the J gene TRBJ2-1; D gene uncertain. Germline CDR1 and CDR2: MNHNS and SASEGT. Trimming took off 2 bases at V and 10 bases at J, with 12 bases between the two ends. The CDR3 runs to 13 residues. The CDR3, as DNA: TGTGCCAGCAGTGAAAGCCGATTCGGAGAGCAGTTCTTC. It translates to CASSESRFGEQFF.

The chain carries TRBV28 and TRBJ1-1; a weak D match, TRBD1 (6 bases). The CDR3 consists of 14 residues. The V end was cut by 10 bases, the J end by 1 base, with 16 bases between. CDR1 is MDHEN and CDR2 is SYDVKM in the germline V gene. In DNA form, the CDR3 reads TGTGCCATCCGGCGGCAACAGGGGAACACTGAAGCTTTCTTT. Residues: CAIRRQQGNTEAFF. The full variable domain, in which reference TRBV28 and TRBJ1-1 provide the parts outside the CDR3, is DVKVTQSSRYLVKRTGEKVFLECVQDMDHENMFWYRQDPGLGLRLIYFSYDVKMKEKGDIPEGYSVSREKKERFSLILESASTNQTSMYLCAIRRQQGNTEAFFGQGTRLTVV.

This clone has a single count. The chain employs TRBV7-9 and TRBJ1-2, with 9 bases fitting TRBD1. Germline V gene lookup returns CDR1 SEHNR and CDR2 FQNEAQ (reference sequence). V shed 1 base, J shed 6 bases, and the junction held 6 bases outside the gene matches. CDR3 length: 15 residues. The CDR3 loop reads CASSLGPGTGNGYTF. CDR3 coding DNA: TGTGCCAGCAGCTTAGGTCCCGGGACAGGGAATGGCTACACCTTC.

The gene calls are TRBV4-1 and TRBJ2-1; 7 bases are a match to TRBD2. The CDR3 sequence is 16 residues long. V lost 0 bases to trimming and J lost 8 bases; unmatched junction nucleotides: 10. CDR1 and CDR2 (germline): MGHRA, YSYEKL. CDR3 sequence (DNA): TGCGCCAGCAGCCAAGACACTAGCGTGGGGGTCTATGAGCAGTTCTTC. It specifies CASSQDTSVGVYEQFF.

The rearrangement uses TRBV7-8 and TRBJ1-1; the match to TRBD1 covers 8 bases. CDR1 and CDR2 from the germline V gene are SGHVS and FQNEAQ. The CDR3 sequence is 14 residues long. Unmatched junction bases numbered 11, after V lost 6 bases and J lost 8 bases. CDR3 nucleotides: TGTGCCAGCAGTTCCAGGGGGCTTAGGGTCGAAGCTTTCTTT. Translating gives CASSSRGLRVEAFF.

The rearrangement joins TRBV6-4 to TRBJ1-1; no definite D call. The CDR3 length is 13 residues. Germline lookup yields CDR1 MRHNA and CDR2 SNTAGT. Trimming stripped 8 bases from V and 0 bases from J, with 10 bases between. Here the CDR3 DNA reads TGTGCCAGCTCGACGGTTATGAACACTGAAGCTTTCTTT. Translating gives CASSTVMNTEAFF.

This clone was observed once. The chain employs TRBV7-9 and TRBJ1-4; 10 bases match TRBD1. The V and J ends lost 4 bases and 8 bases, in that order; junction bases with no gene match: 4. The CDR3 runs 14 residues. Germline V lookup: CDR1 SEHNR, CDR2 FQNEAQ (reference sequence). The CDR3 region has the DNA TGTGCCAGCAGCTCGACAGGGGGCGAGGAAAAACTGTTTTTT. Amino acids: CASSSTGGEEKLFF.